These 30 T cell receptor beta chains originate from one sample sequenced in a study of CD8 T cells in Susac syndrome. With random hexamers, roughly 0.45 to 1 ug RNA was reverse transcribed. TCRdb reprocessed the immunoSEQ multiplex PCR reads with MiXCR, giving one entry per CDR3 protein. In the table there are about 200,000 distinct CDR3 sequences, 85% to 95% of which are singletons. Sequencing input: CD4+ T cells from PBMCs. The receptor source for this set is a human donor in good health.

The chain has TRBV4-3 and TRBJ1-2; 9 bases agree with TRBD1. The J segment lost 5 bases and the V segment lost 1 base, leaving 5 bases of the junction unmatched. Germline values: CDR1 LGHNA, CDR2 YSLEER. The CDR3 runs 15 residues. In DNA form, the CDR3 reads TGCGCCAGCAGCCAAGTCGACAGGGGGGCGTATGGCTACACCTTC. Its protein is CASSQVDRGAYGYTF.

The chain couples TRBV25-1 to TRBJ1-1; D may be TRBD1 (5 bases). This CDR3 contains 14 residues. V was clipped by 8 bases and J by 4 bases, with 17 bases between them. Germline CDR1 reads MGHDK; CDR2 reads SYGVNS. The CDR3, as DNA: TGTGCCAGCTCCCTGACATGGGGGGGCACTGAAGCTTTCTTT. This gives the protein CASSLTWGGTEAFF.

The chain couples TRBV20-1 to TRBJ2-3; D might be TRBD1 or TRBD2, each matching 5 bases. V lost 5 bases, J lost 2 bases, and 17 bases lay in between. Germline CDR1 DFQATT, CDR2 SNEGSKA (reference sequence). The CDR3 loop spans 15 amino acids. The CDR3 nucleotides read TGCAGTGCTCGGGACCTCCTTGATAACACAGATACGCAGTATTTT. Protein sequence: CSARDLLDNTDTQYF.

The chain links TRBV6-5 to TRBJ2-6; D possibly matches TRBD1 or TRBD2 (5 bases each). The CDR3 covers 15 residues. Trimming took 2 bases from V and 4 from J, leaving 9 bases between them. CDR1 and CDR2 from the germline V gene are MNHEY and SVGAGI. Here the CDR3 DNA reads TGTGCCAGCAGTTACCGGGGACGGGGGGCCAACGTCCTGACTTTC. The encoded protein is CASSYRGRGANVLTF.

The V and J genes are TRBV9 and TRBJ2-1; possibly TRBD1 or TRBD2 for D (6 bases each). The CDR3 runs to 18 residues. The V end was cut by 4 bases, the J end by 5 bases, with 25 bases between. CDR1 and CDR2 from the germline V gene are SGDLS and YYNGEE. The CDR3 nucleotides are TGTGCCAGCAGCCCGCGGACAGTGCGGGGTATCGCGGACAATGAGCAGTTCTTC. Protein: CASSPRTVRGIADNEQFF. Based on the CDR3 plus reference TRBV9 and TRBJ2-1, the full variable domain is DSGVTQTPKHLITATGQRVTLRCSPRSGDLSVYWYQQSLDQGLQFLIQYYNGEERAKGNILERFSAQQFPDLHSELNLSSLELGDSALYFCASSPRTVRGIADNEQFFGPGTRLTVL.

J is TRBJ2-1 and V is TRBV5-1; tentatively, D is TRBD1 (5 bases). The CDR3 totals 16 residues. V was shortened by 2 bases and J by 3 bases, with 15 bases between the two germline ends. Germline V gene lookup returns CDR1 SGHRS and CDR2 YFSETQ. The CDR3 protein is CASSFQGLTRYNEQFF. The CDR3 region has the DNA TGCGCCAGCAGCTTTCAGGGCTTGACGCGCTACAATGAGCAGTTCTTC. The full variable domain, rest sourced from reference TRBV5-1 and TRBJ2-1, is KAGVTQTPRYLIKTRGQQVTLSCSPISGHRSVSWYQQTPGQGLQFLFEYFSETQRNKGNFPGRFSGRQFSNSRSEMNVSTLELGDSALYLCASSFQGLTRYNEQFFGPGTRLTVL.

The V call is TRBV7-3, the J call TRBJ2-2; no reliable D call. CDR1 and CDR2 from the germline V gene are SGHTA and FQGTGA. This CDR3 has 12 residues. V lost 5 bases and J lost 8, with 9 bases in between. The CDR3: CASSRARGELFF. CDR3 coding DNA: TGTGCCAGCAGCCGCGCCCGGGGGGAGCTGTTTTTT.

V and J are TRBV28 and TRBJ1-2; a weak D match, TRBD1 (5 bases). The CDR3 consists of 11 residues. Trimming removed 3 bases at V and 9 bases at J, with 8 bases between. CDR1 is MDHEN and CDR2 is SYDVKM in the germline V gene. The DNA of the CDR3 is TGTGCCAGCAGTTTCAGGGCGAGCTACACCTTC. This codes for CASSFRASYTF.

This clonotype was found once. The V call is TRBV27, the J call TRBJ1-2, with D perhaps matching TRBD1 (6 bases). CDR3 length equals 16 residues. Trimming took off 6 bases at V and 0 bases at J, with 17 bases between the two ends. Looked up from germline, CDR1 is MNHEY and CDR2 is SMNVEV (reference sequence). CDR3 residues: CASRPGTMYSNYGYTF. DNA for the CDR3: TGTGCCAGCAGACCCGGGACAATGTATTCTAACTATGGCTACACCTTC.

CDR3 DNA sequence: TGTGCCAGCAGCCTCGCCGGACAGGGTCTCTACGAGCAGTACTTC. Its protein is CASSLAGQGLYEQYF. V usage is TRBV7-2 and J usage is TRBJ2-7, with 8 positions matching TRBD1. The CDR3 runs to 15 residues. Germline V gene sequence: CDR1 SGHTA, CDR2 FQGNSA. The V gene end was trimmed by 5 bases and the J gene end by 3 bases; junction bases not matched to a gene: 9.

The rearrangement links TRBV5-1 to TRBJ1-1; 7 bases align to TRBD1. The CDR3 contains 15 residues. V lost 4 bases, J lost 3 bases, and 9 bases stayed unmatched. Germline CDR1 and CDR2: SGHRS and YFSETQ. CDR3 sequence (DNA): TGCGCCAGCAGCCCGACAGGGCTTGGGTACACTGAAGCTTTCTTT. This gives the protein CASSPTGLGYTEAFF.

V usage is TRBV27 and J usage is TRBJ2-1; perhaps D is TRBD1 or TRBD2 (5 bases each). The CDR3 totals 15 residues. Germline assignment: CDR1 MNHEY and CDR2 SMNVEV (reference sequence). V lost 4 bases and J 7 bases, leaving 17 bases between the germline ends. CDR3 DNA sequence: TGTGCCAGCAGTTCAAACGGGGCTAATTCTAATGAGCAGTTCTTC. This gives the protein CASSSNGANSNEQFF.

This sequence joins TRBV7-2 and TRBJ1-6; D is uncertain. This CDR3 is 15 amino acids long. The germline V and J ends were trimmed by 2 bases and 7 bases, with 12 bases remaining between them. Per the germline V gene, CDR1 is SGHTA and CDR2 is FQGNSA. The CDR3 spells CASSLFGSENSPLHF. In nucleotides, the CDR3 is TGTGCCAGCAGCTTATTTGGCTCCGAGAATTCACCCCTCCACTTT. Drawing the rest from reference TRBV7-2 and TRBJ1-6, the complete variable domain is GAGVSQSPSNKVTEKGKDVELRCDPISGHTALYWYRQSLGQGLEFLIYFQGNSAPDKSGLPSDRFSAERTGGSVSTLTIQRTQQEDSAVYLCASSLFGSENSPLHFGNGTRLTVT.

The genes are TRBV28 and TRBJ2-3, with 11 bases matching TRBD2. J was trimmed by 7 bases and V by 9 bases; bases with no gene match: 9. Germline lookup yields CDR1 MDHEN and CDR2 SYDVKM. The CDR3 runs to 14 residues. CDR3 DNA sequence: TGTGCCAGTTTCGGGGCTAGCGGGGGGAATACGCAGTATTTT. It is translated as CASFGASGGNTQYF.

The chain uses TRBV7-3 and TRBJ2-5; D not certain. CDR1 and CDR2 (germline): SGHTA, FQGTGA. With 1 base removed from V and 2 bases from J, the gap between germline ends came to 8 bases. CDR3 length equals 14 residues. CDR3: CASSLNGRQETQYF. The CDR3, as DNA: TGTGCCAGCAGCTTAAACGGCAGACAAGAGACCCAGTACTTC.

The V gene is TRBV20-1, the J gene TRBJ2-7; D is possibly TRBD1 or TRBD2 (6 bases each). This CDR3 has 15 amino acids. Trimming took off 3 bases at V and 0 bases at J, with 15 bases between the two ends. From germline, CDR1 is DFQATT and CDR2 SNEGSKA (reference sequence). The CDR3 region has the DNA TGCAGTGCTAGGGCGGGACAAGCCGTCTCCTACGAGCAGTACTTC. Translated, it gives CSARAGQAVSYEQYF.

The chain joins TRBV27 to TRBJ1-2; D is uncertain. The CDR3 sequence is 14 residues long. V dropped 2 bases and J dropped 4 bases, with 11 bases sitting between them. Germline assignment: CDR1 MNHEY and CDR2 SMNVEV (reference sequence). The CDR3 DNA is TGTGCCAGCAGTTTAGACCAAAGGAGCTATGGCTACACCTTC. It encodes CASSLDQRSYGYTF.

The chain has TRBV15 and TRBJ1-3; D ambiguous. Trimming stripped 6 bases from V and 0 bases from J, with 9 bases between. Germline CDR1 LNHNV, CDR2 YYDKDF (reference sequence). This CDR3 comprises 14 residues. The CDR3 coding sequence is TGTGCCACCAGGACGGAATACTCTGGAAACACCATATATTTT. This sequence encodes CATRTEYSGNTIYF.

This chain uses TRBV4-1 with TRBJ1-2; D not resolved. Trimming stripped 0 bases from V and 3 bases from J, with 11 bases between. CDR1 and CDR2 from the germline V gene are MGHRA and YSYEKL. CDR3 length equals 15 residues. CDR3 bases: TGCGCCAGCAGCCAAGATCCCCCCCAGGACTATGGCTACACCTTC. It yields the protein CASSQDPPQDYGYTF.

As for this clonotype: Possible read error: a much larger clone is one base away. V usage is TRBV5-4 and J usage is TRBJ2-5, with D unresolved. This CDR3 contains 11 residues. Looked up from germline, CDR1 is SGHNT and CDR2 is YYREEE (reference sequence). Trimming removed 3 bases at V and 5 bases at J, with 5 bases between. CDR3 protein: CASSSWETQYF. The CDR3 DNA follows: TGTGCCAGCAGCTCCTGGGAGACCCAGTACTTC.

The chain couples TRBV23-1 to TRBJ2-7; the D is unclear. TRBV23-1 is an ORF, with its function uncertain. The CDR3 length is 11 residues. V gave up 10 bases and J gave up 1 base, with 8 bases separating them. DNA for the CDR3: TGCGCCAACACGGATTCCTACGAGCAGTACTTC. It yields the protein CANTDSYEQYF.

The chain joins TRBV6-6 to TRBJ2-3; D ambiguous. Trimming took off 6 bases at V and 4 bases at J, with 11 bases between the two ends. The CDR3 is 13 residues long. Germline V gene sequence: CDR1 MNHNY, CDR2 SVGAGI (reference sequence). The CDR3 is CASSPNRADTQYF. CDR3 nucleotides: TGTGCCAGCAGCCCTAACCGGGCAGATACGCAGTATTTT.

The chain joins TRBV7-2 to TRBJ1-2, with D uncertain. The V and J ends lost 3 bases and 2 bases respectively, with 10 bases between them. CDR1 and CDR2 from the germline V gene are SGHTA and FQGNSA. This CDR3 contains 14 residues. CDR3 sequence reads: CASSFRVGNYGYTF. CDR3 DNA sequence: TGTGCCAGCAGCTTCCGTGTGGGGAACTATGGCTACACCTTC. Drawing the rest from reference TRBV7-2 and TRBJ1-2, the complete variable domain is GAGVSQSPSNKVTEKGKDVELRCDPISGHTALYWYRQSLGQGLEFLIYFQGNSAPDKSGLPSDRFSAERTGGSVSTLTIQRTQQEDSAVYLCASSFRVGNYGYTFGSGTRLTVV.

This clonotype was counted a single time. This chain connects TRBV6-9 to TRBJ2-3, with a weak D call TRBD1 (6 bases). The CDR3 is 20 amino acids. The V and J ends lost 3 bases and 0 bases respectively, with 25 bases between them. The germline V gene encodes CDR1 MNHGY and CDR2 SVAAGI. The CDR3 is CASSYPGTSRVHPSTDTQYF. The CDR3 nucleotides are TGTGCCAGCAGTTACCCCGGGACATCCAGAGTTCACCCTAGCACAGATACGCAGTATTTT.

This chain uses TRBV7-9 with TRBJ2-7; the match to TRBD1 covers 8 bases. J lost 3 bases, V lost 5 bases, and 3 bases had no gene match. Germline loops: CDR1 SEHNR, CDR2 FQNEAQ (reference sequence). This CDR3 region has 13 residues. CDR3 in DNA: TGTGCCAGCAGCCCCGGGACAGGCTACGAGCAGTACTTC. Residues: CASSPGTGYEQYF.

The J gene is TRBJ2-5, the V gene TRBV19; weak D call: TRBD2 (7 bases). The CDR3 contains 11 residues. Germline CDR1 is LNHDA and CDR2 is SQIVND (reference sequence). V lost 7 bases, J lost 5 bases, and 8 bases lay in between. For the CDR3, the DNA is TGTGCCAGTACGGGGGGCGAGACCCAGTACTTC. It yields the protein CASTGGETQYF.

V usage is TRBV4-1 and J usage is TRBJ1-1; the D gene is possibly TRBD1 (6 bases). CDR1 and CDR2 from the germline V gene are MGHRA and YSYEKL. With 0 bases removed from V and 4 bases from J, the gap between germline ends came to 12 bases. The CDR3 contains 15 residues. The CDR3 here is CASSQDIRGTTEAFF. The CDR3 bases are TGCGCCAGCAGCCAAGATATTAGGGGGACCACTGAAGCTTTCTTT.

In this sample, this clonotype turned up once. The CDR3 DNA reads as TGTGCCAGCAGCCAAGTAGGGGGACAGCAAGAGACCCAGTACTTC. Its translation is CASSQVGGQQETQYF. The rearrangement joins TRBV3-1 to TRBJ2-5, with 7 bases identical to TRBD1. Germline CDR1 LGHDT, CDR2 YNNKEL (reference sequence). V lost 1 base, J lost 2 bases, and 4 bases stayed unmatched. This CDR3 has 15 amino acids.

The chain couples TRBV6-2 or TRBV6-3 to TRBJ2-1; D unclear. The CDR3 loop spans 13 amino acids. The V gene's germline CDR1 is MNHEY and CDR2 SVGEGT. V was clipped by 2 bases and J by 3 bases, with 5 bases between them. For the CDR3, the DNA is TGTGCCAGCAGTTACGGGTACTACAATGAGCAGTTCTTC. Translated: CASSYGYYNEQFF.

The CDR3: CANRRGRESPLHF. DNA of the CDR3: TGTGCCAACCGACGGGGTAGAGAATCACCCCTCCACTTT. The chain is built from TRBV6-1 and TRBJ1-6; D gene unclear. Germline-derived CDR1 and CDR2 are MNHNS and SASEGT. This CDR3 has 13 amino acids. With 10 bases removed from V and 10 bases from J, the gap between germline ends came to 17 bases.